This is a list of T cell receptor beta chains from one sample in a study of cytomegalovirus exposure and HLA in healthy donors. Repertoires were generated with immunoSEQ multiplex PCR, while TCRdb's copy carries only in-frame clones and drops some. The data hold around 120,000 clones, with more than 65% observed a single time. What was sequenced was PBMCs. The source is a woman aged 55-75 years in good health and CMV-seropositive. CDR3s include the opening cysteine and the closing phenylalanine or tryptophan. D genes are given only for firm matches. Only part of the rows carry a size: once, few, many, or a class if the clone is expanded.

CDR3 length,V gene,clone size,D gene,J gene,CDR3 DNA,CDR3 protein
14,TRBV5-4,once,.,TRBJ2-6,TGTGCCAGCCCACAGGGTTCCGGGGCCAACGTCCTGACTTTC,CASPQGSGANVLTF
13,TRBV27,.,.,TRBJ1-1,TGTGCCAGCAGTTTAAATGATGCGGGGAGGACTTTCTTT,CASSLNDAGRTFF
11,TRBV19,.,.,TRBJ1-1,TGTGCCACTAAACTCGGGGGGGAAGCTTTCTTT,CATKLGGEAFF
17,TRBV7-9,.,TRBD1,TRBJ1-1,TGTTCCAGCAGCTCCCAGCCGGGACAGGGAATGAACACTGAAGCTTTCTTT,CSSSSQPGQGMNTEAFF
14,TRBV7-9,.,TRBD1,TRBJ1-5,TGTGCCAGCAGCTTGGGACAGGGGAATCAGCCCCAGCATTTT,CASSLGQGNQPQHF
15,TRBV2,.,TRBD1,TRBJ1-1,TGTGCCAGCAGAGAAGACAGGGCCCTGGTCCCGGAAGCTTTCTTT,CASREDRALVPEAFF
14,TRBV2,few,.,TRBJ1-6,TGTGCCAGCAGTGTCGGGACATTAAAACTTACCCTCCACTTT,CASSVGTLKLTLHF
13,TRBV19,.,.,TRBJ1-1,TGTGCCACCACCTCAGGTGCGAACACTGAAGCTTTCTTT,CATTSGANTEAFF
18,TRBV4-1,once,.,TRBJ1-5,TGCGCCAGCAGCCCGGGGGGGACCTCGGACACTAGCAATCAGCCCCAGCATTTT,CASSPGGTSDTSNQPQHF
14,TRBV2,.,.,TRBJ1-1,TGTGCCAGCAGTGAAACAGGCATGAACACTGAAGCTTTCTTT,CASSETGMNTEAFF
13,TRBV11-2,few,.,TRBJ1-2,TGTGCCAGCAGCTTGGAGGCAGGAGGTGGCTACACCTTC,CASSLEAGGGYTF
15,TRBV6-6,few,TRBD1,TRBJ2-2,TGTGCCAGCAGTCCCGGACAGGAATGGGCGGGGGAGCTGTTTTTT,CASSPGQEWAGELFF
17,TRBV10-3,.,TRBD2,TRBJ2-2,TGTGCCATCAGCGACCCCGGGAGCGGGGCCAAGGGAGGGGAGCTGTTTTTT,CAISDPGSGAKGGELFF
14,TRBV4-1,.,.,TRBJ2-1,TGCGCCAGCAGCCAAGAACCCACTTACAATGAGCAGTTCTTC,CASSQEPTYNEQFF
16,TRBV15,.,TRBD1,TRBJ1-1,TGTGCCACCAGGTTGGGACAGGGGGCCCTGAACACTGAAGCTTTCTTT,CATRLGQGALNTEAFF
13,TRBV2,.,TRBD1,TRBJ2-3,TGTGCCAGCAGTTGGACAGGGACAGATACGCAGTATTTT,CASSWTGTDTQYF
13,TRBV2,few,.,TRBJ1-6,TGTGCCAGCAGTGAACCGGGGGATTCACCCCTCCACTTT,CASSEPGDSPLHF
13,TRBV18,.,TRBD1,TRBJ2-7,TGTGCCAGCTCACCGGGACAGGAAGGGGGGCAGTACTTC,CASSPGQEGGQYF
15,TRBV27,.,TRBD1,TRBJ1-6,TGTGCCAGCAGACGACAGGGAGACTATAATTCACCCCTCCACTTT,CASRRQGDYNSPLHF
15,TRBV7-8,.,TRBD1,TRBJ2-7,TGTGCCAGCAGCTTAGAGACAGGGCTCTCCTACGAGCAGTACTTC,CASSLETGLSYEQYF
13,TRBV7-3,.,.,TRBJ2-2,TGTGCCAGCAGCCCAGGGCCCACCGGGGAGCTGTTTTTT,CASSPGPTGELFF
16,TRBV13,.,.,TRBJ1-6,TGTGCCAGCAGCCGCTCAGGGGAGCCATGGACTTCACCCCTCCACTTT,CASSRSGEPWTSPLHF
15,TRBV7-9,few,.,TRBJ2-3,TGTGCCAGCAGCTTAGACAGGTCTAGCACAGATACGCAGTATTTT,CASSLDRSSTDTQYF
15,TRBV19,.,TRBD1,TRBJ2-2,TGTGCCAGTAGTATGGGACAGGGGAACACCGGGGAGCTGTTTTTT,CASSMGQGNTGELFF
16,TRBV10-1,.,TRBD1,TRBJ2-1,TGCGCCAGCAGTGGGACAGGGGGAGTTGCCTACAATGAGCAGTTCTTC,CASSGTGGVAYNEQFF
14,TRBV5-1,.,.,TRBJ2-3,TGCGCCAGCAGCCCCCAGGGCGGCACAGATACGCAGTATTTT,CASSPQGGTDTQYF
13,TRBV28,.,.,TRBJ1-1,TGTGCCAGCAGGATAGTTGGTAACACTGAAGCTTTCTTT,CASRIVGNTEAFF
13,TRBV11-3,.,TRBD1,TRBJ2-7,TGTGCCAGCAGCTTATTCCCAGGGGGCGAGCAGTACTTC,CASSLFPGGEQYF
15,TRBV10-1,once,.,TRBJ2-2,TGCGCCAGCAGCGCCCAGAGGGTACGCACCGGGGAGCTGTTTTTT,CASSAQRVRTGELFF
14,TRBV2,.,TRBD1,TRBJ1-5,TGTGCCAGCAGGGACAGGGTAAGCAATCAGCCCCAGCATTTT,CASRDRVSNQPQHF
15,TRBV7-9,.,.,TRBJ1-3,TGTGCCAGCAGCTCGGGCTCAGGGTATGGAAACACCATATATTTT,CASSSGSGYGNTIYF
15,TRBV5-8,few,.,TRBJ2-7,TGTGCCAGCAGCTCCGGGGGACCGACCCGCGACGAGCAGTACTTC,CASSSGGPTRDEQYF
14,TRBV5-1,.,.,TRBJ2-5,TGCGCCAGCAGCTTGGGGTCGAGGCAAGAGACCCAGTACTTC,CASSLGSRQETQYF
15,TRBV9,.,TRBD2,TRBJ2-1,TGTGCCAGCAGCGCTAGCGGGGGGGCCAGCTATGAGCAGTTCTTC,CASSASGGASYEQFF
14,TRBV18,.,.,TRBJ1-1,TGTGCCAGCTCGCCGCAGGGTGGGAACACTGAAGCTTTCTTT,CASSPQGGNTEAFF
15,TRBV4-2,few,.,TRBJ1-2,TGTGCCAGCAGCCAAGCGCACACCTCTAACTATGGCTACACCTTC,CASSQAHTSNYGYTF
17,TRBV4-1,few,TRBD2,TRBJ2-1,TGCGCCAGCAGCCAAGTCCGACTAGCGGGGGGGTATGATGAGCAGTTCTTC,CASSQVRLAGGYDEQFF
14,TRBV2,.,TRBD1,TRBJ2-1,TGTGCCAGCAGCGGGGACAGGGGGTCTAATGAGCAGTTCTTC,CASSGDRGSNEQFF
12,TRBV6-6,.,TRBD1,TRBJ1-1,TGTGCCAGCAGGCTTGGACAGGGTGAAGCTTTCTTT,CASRLGQGEAFF